This entry lists 3 T cell receptor beta chains sequenced from one sample in a study of blood T cell repertoires in COVID-19. Clones were sequenced by immunoSEQ multiplex PCR, and TCRdb holds only the in-frame ones, with some missing. The data contain 100,000 to 150,000 clones, roughly 84% of them singletons. Sequencing input: peripheral blood. These receptors came from a man aged 55 to 70 with acute or convalescent COVID-19.

The J gene is TRBJ1-4, the V gene TRBV5-1; D remains unclear. CDR3 size: 14 residues. In germline, CDR1 is SGHRS, CDR2 YFSETQ. Trimming removed 0 bases from V and 10 bases from J, with 13 bases in between. CDR3 sequence reads: CASSLGRDMGKLFF. DNA of the CDR3: TGCGCCAGCAGCTTGGGGAGGGATATGGGAAAACTGTTTTTT. The complete variable domain, with remaining parts taken from reference TRBV5-1 and TRBJ1-4, reads KAGVTQTPRYLIKTRGQQVTLSCSPISGHRSVSWYQQTPGQGLQFLFEYFSETQRNKGNFPGRFSGRQFSNSRSEMNVSTLELGDSALYLCASSLGRDMGKLFFGSGTQLSVL.

The CDR3 is CASSAGLTGTGFYEQYF. CDR3 coding DNA: TGTGCCAGCAGCGCAGGTCTGACAGGGACGGGGTTCTACGAGCAGTACTTC. The chain is built from TRBV9 and TRBJ2-7; 7 nucleotides agree with TRBD1. This CDR3 region has 17 residues. Germline V gene data show CDR1 as SGDLS and CDR2 as YYNGEE. V trimming: 3 bases; J trimming: 3 bases; junction bases outside the gene matches: 15.

This sequence joins TRBV5-1 and TRBJ1-4, with 7 bases aligning to TRBD1. V lost 4 bases, J lost 4 bases, and 10 bases stayed unmatched. The CDR3 has 16 residues. The germline CDR1 and CDR2 sequences are SGHRS and YFSETQ. This chain's CDR3 is CASSGQPQGDNEKLFF. The CDR3 DNA reads as TGCGCCAGCAGCGGCCAACCTCAGGGGGATAATGAAAAACTGTTTTTT.